This is a list of T cell receptor beta chains from one sample in a study of blood T cell repertoires in COVID-19. Repertoires were generated with immunoSEQ multiplex PCR, while TCRdb's copy carries only in-frame clones and drops some. This table has roughly 16,000 clones, roughly four fifths appearing once. Sequencing was performed on peripheral blood. These receptors were collected from an elderly man with active COVID-19. CDR3s include the opening cysteine and the closing phenylalanine or tryptophan. The D gene is left open where the match is weak. Expanded clones are given a class, and other clones once, few, many or no size at all.

J,D,size,V,CDR3,DNA
TRBJ2-1,TRBD2,NA,TRBV5-1,CASSQHGTSGNNEQFF,TGCGCCAGCAGCCAACACGGGACTAGCGGTAACAATGAGCAGTTCTTC
TRBJ2-1,NA,once,TRBV10-2,CASSEDGGTYNEQFF,TGCGCCAGCAGTGAGGATGGGGGGACGTACAATGAGCAGTTCTTC
TRBJ2-6,NA,NA,TRBV6-6,CASARSGANVLTF,TGTGCCAGCGCCAGATCCGGGGCCAACGTCCTGACTTTC
TRBJ2-3,TRBD2,NA,TRBV19,CASNPGLADTQYF,TGTGCCAGTAACCCGGGACTAGCTGATACGCAGTATTTT
TRBJ1-6,NA,NA,TRBV27,CASSPRSSSYNSPLHF,TGTGCCAGCAGTCCCCGATCCAGCTCCTATAATTCACCCCTCCACTTT
TRBJ2-7,NA,NA,TRBV6-5,CASSPTPRDYEQYF,TGTGCCAGCAGTCCCACTCCTCGAGACTACGAGCAGTACTTC
TRBJ1-3,NA,NA,TRBV30,CAWSGGMVASGNTIYF,TGTGCCTGGAGTGGAGGAATGGTGGCCTCTGGAAACACCATATATTTT
TRBJ1-5,TRBD1,NA,TRBV27,CASSLTGTGGVRKHF,TGTGCCAGCAGTTTAACCGGGACAGGGGGCGTGAGGAAACATTTT
TRBJ2-5,NA,NA,TRBV29-1,CSVEGLKETQYF,TGCAGCGTTGAAGGACTTAAAGAGACCCAGTACTTC
TRBJ2-7,TRBD1,NA,TRBV5-6,CASSLTTGFYEQYF,TGTGCCAGCAGCCTGACGACAGGGTTCTACGAGCAGTACTTC
TRBJ2-1,TRBD2,NA,TRBV28,CASSSPTSGRPNEQFF,TGTGCCAGCAGTTCGCCGACTAGCGGGAGACCCAATGAGCAGTTCTTC
TRBJ2-2,NA,NA,TRBV6-5,CASSPAGTGELFF,TGTGCCAGCAGCCCCGCGGGAACCGGGGAGCTGTTTTTT
TRBJ2-3,TRBD1,NA,TRBV30,CAWRQDRGAGTDTQYF,TGTGCCTGGAGACAAGACAGGGGCGCAGGCACAGATACGCAGTATTTT
TRBJ2-2,NA,NA,TRBV9,CASSVTPDSPGELFF,TGTGCCAGCAGCGTTACTCCGGACAGCCCCGGGGAGCTGTTTTTT
TRBJ2-3,NA,NA,TRBV2,CASRAGTVKTDTQYF,TGTGCCAGCAGGGCGGGGACAGTTAAAACAGATACGCAGTATTTT
TRBJ2-7,TRBD1,NA,TRBV2,CASNPGTAYEQYF,TGTGCCAGCAACCCCGGGACAGCCTACGAGCAGTACTTC
TRBJ2-1,TRBD2,NA,TRBV4-3,CASSPGLAGANEQFF,TGCGCCAGCAGCCCGGGACTAGCGGGTGCCAATGAGCAGTTCTTC
TRBJ2-7,TRBD2,NA,TRBV6-2/TRBV6-3,CASSYRAGEGHEQYF,TGTGCCAGCAGTTACAGGGCGGGAGAGGGGCACGAGCAGTACTTC
TRBJ2-1,TRBD2,NA,TRBV19,CASSIWGGKGNEQFF,TGTGCCAGTAGTATTTGGGGGGGAAAAGGAAATGAGCAGTTCTTC
TRBJ1-4,NA,NA,TRBV5-1,CASSLGPQGVAEKLFF,TGCGCCAGCAGCTTGGGGCCACAGGGAGTTGCTGAAAAACTGTTTTTT
TRBJ2-6,NA,NA,TRBV21-1,CASSTAGTDLSGANVLTF,TGTGCCAGCAGCACGGCCGGGACAGATCTCTCTGGGGCCAACGTCCTGACTTTC
TRBJ2-7,TRBD1,once,TRBV7-9,CASSLGDRVNFGEQYF,TGTGCCAGCAGCTTAGGGGACAGGGTGAATTTTGGCGAGCAGTACTTC
TRBJ2-1,TRBD2,NA,TRBV6-2/TRBV6-3,CASSYLRTSGRNEQFF,TGTGCCAGCAGTTACCTGCGGACTAGCGGGAGGAATGAGCAGTTCTTC
TRBJ2-1,TRBD2,NA,TRBV12-5,CASGSGLAEGNEQFF,TGTGCTAGTGGTTCGGGACTAGCGGAGGGCAATGAGCAGTTCTTC
TRBJ2-5,TRBD2,NA,TRBV2,CASSSGGGETQYF,TGTGCCAGCTCCTCGGGAGGCGGGGAGACCCAGTACTTC
TRBJ1-1,TRBD1,NA,TRBV9,CASTLIGQGGTEAFF,TGTGCCAGCACCCTAATTGGACAGGGAGGGACTGAAGCTTTCTTT
TRBJ2-7,TRBD1,NA,TRBV19,CASSTSMDRGSYEQYF,TGTGCCAGTAGTACCTCGATGGACAGGGGCTCCTACGAGCAGTACTTC
TRBJ2-3,NA,NA,TRBV5-4,CASRRGGEITDTQYF,TGTGCCAGCAGACGAGGGGGGGAGATAACAGATACGCAGTATTTT
TRBJ2-7,TRBD2,NA,TRBV10-3,CAISESRGRLRRNEQYF,TGTGCCATCAGTGAGTCCCGCGGGAGGTTGAGGCGGAACGAGCAGTACTTC
TRBJ2-3,TRBD2,NA,TRBV5-5,CASSFSGLSTDTQYF,TGTGCCAGCAGCTTTAGCGGGCTTAGCACAGATACGCAGTATTTT
TRBJ2-1,TRBD2,NA,TRBV5-1,CASSWGASGSTNEQFF,TGCGCCAGCAGCTGGGGGGCTAGCGGGAGTACCAATGAGCAGTTCTTC
TRBJ2-3,NA,NA,TRBV28,CASSLLGGSTDTQYF,TGTGCCAGCAGTTTATTAGGGGGAAGCACAGATACGCAGTATTTT
TRBJ2-1,TRBD2,NA,TRBV10-2,CASTLLAQSYNEQFF,TGCGCCAGCACCCTACTAGCGCAATCCTACAATGAGCAGTTCTTC
TRBJ1-6,TRBD1,NA,TRBV2,CASSEGTGGSSPLHF,TGTGCCAGCAGTGAAGGGACAGGGGGCAGTTCACCCCTCCACTTT
TRBJ2-2,NA,NA,TRBV12-3/TRBV12-4,CASNRNTGELFF,TGTGCCAGCAATCGGAACACCGGGGAGCTGTTTTTT
TRBJ2-7,NA,once,TRBV28,CASQAREQYF,TGTGCCTCCCAGGCTCGGGAGCAGTACTTC
TRBJ1-2,TRBD1,NA,TRBV5-4,CASSPTGGRPNYGYTF,TGTGCCAGCAGCCCCACAGGGGGCCGCCCTAACTATGGCTACACCTTC
TRBJ2-5,TRBD2,NA,TRBV4-2,CASSQEGRLAGAETQYF,TGTGCCAGCAGCCAAGAGGGGAGACTAGCGGGAGCAGAGACCCAGTACTTC
TRBJ1-6,TRBD1,NA,TRBV27,CASSLWGQGAYNSPLHF,TGTGCCAGCAGTTTATGGGGACAGGGGGCTTATAATTCACCCCTCCACTTT
TRBJ2-1,NA,NA,TRBV19,CASTVRVGDEQFF,TGTGCCAGTACAGTCAGGGTGGGCGATGAGCAGTTCTTC
TRBJ2-7,NA,NA,TRBV6-2/TRBV6-3,CASSPGLRSYEQYF,TGTGCCAGCAGTCCGGGACTCCGCTCCTACGAGCAGTACTTC
TRBJ1-1,TRBD1,NA,TRBV19,CASSTPRQGPNTEAFF,TGTGCCAGTAGTACCCCCCGACAGGGCCCGAACACTGAAGCTTTCTTT
TRBJ1-2,NA,NA,TRBV5-4,CASSSPLTVYNYGYTF,TGTGCCAGCAGCTCCCCCTTAACAGTGTACAACTATGGCTACACCTTC
TRBJ2-2,TRBD2,once,TRBV9,CASSVASGSHTGELFF,TGTGCCAGCAGCGTAGCTAGCGGGAGTCACACCGGGGAGCTGTTTTTT